This T cell receptor beta chain was sequenced during a study of blood T cell repertoires in COVID-19. Study summary: T cells, B-cell-depleted T cells, or PBMCs supplied cDNA or gDNA.

V was clipped by 5 bases and J by 6 bases, with 13 bases between them. CDR1 is MDHEN, CDR2 SYDVKM, per germline. The CDR3 sequence is 13 residues long. The study recruited people aged about 18 to 89 years across about two dozen US areas. Self-reported history from a screening survey and questionnaire set each donor's cohort. Cohort 3 recovered donors had two negative PCRs, clearance, or symptom resolution. Sequenced by immunoSEQ multiplex PCR; TCRdb stores in-frame clones only, minus some. The repertoire holds about 390,000 clones, with just under 90% as singletons. This chain joins TRBV28 and TRBJ1-1; unclear D gene. The specimen sequenced was PBMCs or T cells enriched from blood (not recorded which). This receptor was obtained from a woman aged 45-59 years who had recovered from COVID-19. This chain's CDR3 is CASSLSLVAEAFF. Here the CDR3 DNA reads TGTGCCAGCAGTCTCTCGTTAGTGGCTGAAGCTTTCTTT.